The source of this T cell receptor beta chain is a study of Graves' ophthalmopathy and Graves' hyperthyroidism. Study as a whole: Stable hyperthyroidism denotes an absence of ophthalmopathy throughout 18 months of follow-up.

Whole-study results and caveats: A model built from 13 signatures distinguished ophthalmopathy from stable hyperthyroidism with 87.88% sensitivity and 81.08% specificity. Among thyroid clonotypes expanded above 0.001 frequency, most also appeared in blood.

Amplifying from RNA transcripts, the study obtained TCR beta CDR3 regions. Scientists carried out first-round RT-PCR using HTBI primers and then a second-round multiplex PCR. TCRdb reanalysed the multiplex PCR reads using MiXCR and keeps one entry per CDR3 protein. The sample consists of over a million distinct CDR3 sequences, around a third of them appearing once. The V end lost 4 bases, the J end lost 8 bases, and 8 bases lay between the germline ends. CDR1 and CDR2 from the germline V gene are SQVTM and ANQGSEA. The CDR3 spans 10 residues. This clonotype was observed a handful of times. Its antigen is as yet unknown. A much larger clone lies one base from this, so it may be a read error.

This receptor was obtained from an adult man with Graves' hyperthyroidism. Sequenced input: peripheral blood or thyroid tissue (not recorded which). The chain couples TRBV29-1 to TRBJ1-2; D might be TRBD1 (5 bases). This chain's CDR3 is CSVVGGGYTF. The DNA for the CDR3 is TGCAGCGTTGTCGGGGGGGGCTACACCTTC.